The next 8 T cell receptor beta chains were all read from a single sample in a study of blood T cell repertoires in COVID-19 (TCRdb year 2020). The library was generated by the immunoSEQ multiplex PCR assay. The immuneACCESS repertoire file appears here via TCRdb, limited to in-frame rearrangements. These files lack a portion of the clones; in checked studies, under half of the deficit traces to unresolved V genes, and the cause of the others is not known. Counted in this sample were about 170,000 clones; about 91% of them appeared once. The ten largest make up roughly 0.77% of the sample. Sequencing was performed on PBMCs or T cells enriched from blood (not recorded which). These TCRs come from a woman between 18 and 29 years old who had recovered from COVID-19.

The chain is built from TRBV10-1 and TRBJ1-1; possibly TRBD1 for D (5 bases). Germline CDR1 reads WNHNN; CDR2 reads SYGVQD (reference sequence). V lost 2 bases to trimming and J lost 10 bases, with 14 bases between them. The CDR3 length is 13 residues. The DNA for the CDR3 is TGCGCCAGCAGTGAGCTAGGGGTCTCAGGAGCTTTCTTT. Translated: CASSELGVSGAFF.

The CDR3 reads CASSLAGSEQYF. CDR3 in DNA: TGCGCCAGCAGTCTAGCGGGGTCCGAGCAGTACTTC. V gene TRBV10-2 combines with J gene TRBJ2-7; 9 positions agree with TRBD2. V gave up 5 bases and J gave up 6 bases; unmatched junction bases: 2. Looked up from germline, CDR1 is WSHSY and CDR2 is SAAADI. The CDR3 has 12 residues.

The chain couples TRBV7-9 to TRBJ1-2, with D possibly matching TRBD1 (6 bases). Germline V gene lookup returns CDR1 SEHNR and CDR2 FQNEAQ (reference sequence). V lost 5 bases, J lost 3 bases, and 13 bases lay in between. The CDR3 loop spans 14 amino acids. The CDR3 nucleotides read TGTGCCAGCAGCCCTAACGCAGGGGACTATGGCTACACCTTC. As protein: CASSPNAGDYGYTF.

The genes are TRBV5-4 and TRBJ1-6; 9 bases align to TRBD1. This CDR3 region has 14 residues. Germline V gene lookup returns CDR1 SGHNT and CDR2 YYREEE (reference sequence). With V trimmed by 3 bases and J by 15 bases, 10 bases remained unmatched. The CDR3 nucleotides read TGTGCCAGCAGCTACCTACGGACAGGGGCTGTCCTCCACTTT. It codes for CASSYLRTGAVLHF.

The J gene is TRBJ2-7, the V gene TRBV9, with 9 bases lining up with TRBD2. V lost 0 bases to trimming and J lost 2 bases; unmatched junction nucleotides: 3. The CDR3 length is 15 residues. CDR1 and CDR2 from the germline V gene are SGDLS and YYNGEE. CDR3 sequence: CASSVGVAGAYEQYF. CDR3 coding DNA: TGTGCCAGCAGCGTAGGTGTAGCGGGAGCCTACGAGCAGTACTTC. The full variable domain, its missing parts supplied by reference TRBV9 and TRBJ2-7, is DSGVTQTPKHLITATGQRVTLRCSPRSGDLSVYWYQQSLDQGLQFLIQYYNGEERAKGNILERFSAQQFPDLHSELNLSSLELGDSALYFCASSVGVAGAYEQYFGPGTRLTVT.

The chain recombines TRBV28 with TRBJ2-1, with TRBD2 as a possible D gene (5 bases). CDR1 MDHEN and CDR2 SYDVKM come from the germline V gene. This CDR3 contains 9 residues. The CDR3, as DNA: TGTTCGGGGAACAATGAGCAGTTCTTC. Protein: CSGNNEQFF.

This clone has more than one count but fewer than ten. The chain carries TRBV5-1 and TRBJ2-2; D may be TRBD1 (5 bases). Germline CDR1 reads SGHRS; CDR2 reads YFSETQ. CDR3 length equals 15 residues. V was shortened by 0 bases and J by 1 base, with 7 bases between the two germline ends. DNA for the CDR3: TGCGCCAGCAGCTTGGATCAGGGGAACACCGGGGAGCTGTTTTTT. Translated: CASSLDQGNTGELFF.

The DNA for the CDR3 is TGTGCCATCAGTGAGGGAGACACTGAAGCTTTCTTT. This codes for CAISEGDTEAFF. The rearrangement uses TRBV10-3 and TRBJ1-1; D unresolved. V was trimmed by 2 bases and J by 3 bases, leaving 4 bases between them. Germline CDR1 is ENHRY and CDR2 is SYGVKD. The CDR3 totals 12 residues.